This TCR beta chain is drawn from a study of blood T cell repertoires in COVID-19. About the research overall: Samples of COVID-19 (acute and convalescent) were obtained from the United States, Italy and Spain. T cells, B-cell-depleted T cells, or PBMCs supplied cDNA or gDNA.

Trimming shortened V by 0 bases and J by 4 bases, and 7 bases separated the two germline ends. This CDR3 has 13 amino acids. Germline V gives CDR1 SGHRS, CDR2 YFSETQ. Authors' analysis steps: Amplification from reference gene primers served as the basis for estimated nucleated cell counts. Using immunoSEQ multiplex PCR, the repertoire was profiled, and TCRdb retains in-frame clones only, with some absent. The DNA was the basis for D and trimming; V, J and clone size are from that table. The sample lists tens of thousands of clones; around 80% were seen once. This TCR derives from a man between 60 and 70 years old with acute or convalescent COVID-19. Sequenced sample: peripheral blood. This chain joins TRBV5-1 and TRBJ1-2; the D is unclear. In DNA, the CDR3 is TGCGCCAGCAGCTTGGACGGGAGCTATGGCTACACCTTC. Its protein is CASSLDGSYGYTF.